One and the same sample provided the 15 T cell receptor beta chains below, sequenced in a study of blood T cell repertoires in COVID-19. The data were produced by immunoSEQ multiplex PCR, yet TCRdb's version contains in-frame clones alone and is incomplete. Among about 170,000 clones listed, about 85% were seen once. The specimen was peripheral blood. These TCRs come from a woman in her seventies with COVID-19, enrolled during active disease.

The chain is built from TRBV7-9 and TRBJ2-7; possible D gene TRBD2, 6 bases. The CDR3 is made up of 13 amino acids. Germline-derived CDR1 and CDR2 are SEHNR and FQNEAQ (reference sequence). The V gene lost 5 bases and the J gene lost 3 bases, with 11 bases spanning the gap. CDR3 in amino acids: CASSKSGGYEQYF. The CDR3 nucleotides are TGTGCCAGCAGCAAATCCGGGGGCTACGAGCAGTACTTC.

The chain combines TRBV10-3 with TRBJ1-1; D gene unclear. V shed 4 bases and J shed 4 bases, with 7 bases lying between them. CDR3 length: 12 residues. Germline V lookup: CDR1 ENHRY, CDR2 SYGVKD. DNA of the CDR3: TGTGCCATCAGTGTGGGGAGCACTGAAGCTTTCTTT. This codes for CAISVGSTEAFF.

The chain carries TRBV1 and TRBJ2-5; the D call in the table, TRBD2, was not verified against the DNA. TRBV1 is a recognized pseudogene. This CDR3 is built from 13 residues. CDR3 region: CTSSHNPGETQYF. The CDR3 coding sequence is TGCACCAGCAGCCACAACCCGGGGGAGACCCAGTACTTC.

This chain uses TRBV7-8 with TRBJ1-6; maybe TRBD1 (5 bases). The CDR3 length is 14 residues. V dropped 7 bases and J dropped 10 bases, with 17 bases sitting between them. Germline CDR1 and CDR2: SGHVS and FQNEAQ. The CDR3 DNA follows: TGTGCCAGCACTGCCTCTACAGGTGAATCACCCCTCCACTTT. Encoded protein: CASTASTGESPLHF.

The chain couples TRBV28 to TRBJ2-7; 9 positions match TRBD1. This CDR3 spans 12 amino acids. J was trimmed by 4 bases and V by 11 bases; bases with no gene match: 6. CDR1 and CDR2 (germline): MDHEN, SYDVKM. The CDR3 reads CASGQGRYEQYF. CDR3 sequence (DNA): TGTGCCTCGGGACAGGGTCGGTACGAGCAGTACTTC.

The chain combines TRBV7-2 with TRBJ2-7; 9 bases fit TRBD2. The CDR3 runs to 15 residues. V lost 1 base to trimming and J lost 3 bases; unmatched junction nucleotides: 4. In germline, CDR1 is SGHTA, CDR2 FQGNSA. The CDR3 region has the DNA TGTGCCAGCAGCTTAGAACTAGCGGGTGGCTACGAGCAGTACTTC. Translation gives CASSLELAGGYEQYF.

CDR3 amino acids: CASRGQQYQPQHF. CDR3 coding DNA: TGTGCCAGCAGGGGACAGCAATATCAGCCCCAGCATTTT. The chain uses TRBV6-5 and TRBJ1-5; the match to TRBD1 covers 7 bases. The CDR3 runs 13 residues. V trimming: 6 bases; J trimming: 5 bases; junction bases outside the gene matches: 4. Germline loops: CDR1 MNHEY, CDR2 SVGAGI.

The chain uses TRBV6-1 and TRBJ2-7, with TRBD2 matching over 9 bases. V lost 1 base and J lost 4; bases outside the gene matches: 2. CDR1 and CDR2 (germline): MNHNS, SASEGT. The CDR3 is 14 residues long. In nucleotides, the CDR3 is TGTGCCAGCAGTGAAGTGCGGGGGGGGTACGAGCAGTACGTC. It yields the protein CASSEVRGGYEQYV.

There are a few counts of this clone. This chain joins TRBV18 and TRBJ1-5; D might be TRBD1 (6 bases). This CDR3 spans 15 amino acids. The V end lost 2 bases, the J end lost 0 bases, and 8 bases lay between the germline ends. Germline V gives CDR1 KGHSH, CDR2 LQKENI. The CDR3: CASSPRTVSNQPQHF. The DNA for the CDR3 is TGTGCCAGCTCACCAAGGACAGTTAGCAATCAGCCCCAGCATTTT.

The chain links TRBV6-1 to TRBJ1-1; D perhaps matches TRBD1 (5 bases). The germline V and J ends were trimmed by 2 bases and 8 bases, with 9 bases remaining between them. The CDR3 sequence is 12 residues long. Germline CDR1 and CDR2: MNHNS and SASEGT. As DNA, the CDR3 is TGTGCCAGCAGTGAACTGGGGCCGGAAGCTTTCTTT. As protein: CASSELGPEAFF.

The V call is TRBV5-1, the J call TRBJ2-5; 8 bases align to TRBD1. Germline CDR1 SGHRS, CDR2 YFSETQ. The CDR3 is 15 residues long. V dropped 3 bases and J dropped 4; count of bases not matched to a gene: 8. Here the CDR3 reads CASSSRQGLGETQYF. The DNA for the CDR3 is TGCGCCAGCAGCTCGAGACAGGGGTTAGGAGAGACCCAGTACTTC.

As DNA, the CDR3 is TGTGCCAGCAGCCGCTTCCTAGCGGGGGGCACAGATACGCAGTATTTT. This encodes CASSRFLAGGTDTQYF. This chain uses TRBV14 with TRBJ2-3, with 10 bases matching TRBD2. Looked up from germline, CDR1 is SGHDN and CDR2 is FVKESK. This CDR3 is 16 amino acids long. V was clipped by 4 bases and J by 1 base; unmatched bases: 5.

The chain employs TRBV7-2 and TRBJ2-5; the D gene is possibly TRBD2 (6 bases). Germline V CDR1 and CDR2: SGHTA, FQGNSA. This CDR3 has 14 amino acids. V was clipped by 1 base and J by 3 bases, with 9 bases between them. CDR3: CASSLVLAKETQYF. Here the CDR3 DNA reads TGTGCCAGCAGCTTAGTACTAGCTAAAGAGACCCAGTACTTC.

This clone has more than one count but fewer than ten. V gene TRBV5-1 combines with J gene TRBJ1-1; D gene ambiguous. This CDR3 is built from 15 residues. The V end lost 5 bases, the J end lost 1 base, and 15 bases lay between the germline ends. The V gene's germline CDR1 is SGHRS and CDR2 YFSETQ. The CDR3 DNA reads as TGCGCCAGCAGTCTGGAGCGGGCGTCGAACACTGAAGCTTTCTTT. As protein: CASSLERASNTEAFF.

This clone was seen only a few times. This chain uses TRBV11-1 with TRBJ1-2; no reliable D call. V lost 1 base and J lost 0, with 12 bases in between. The CDR3 loop spans 16 amino acids. Germline lookup yields CDR1 SGHAT and CDR2 FQDESV (reference sequence). The CDR3 reads CASSLGRRQTNYGYTF. In nucleotides, the CDR3 is TGTGCCAGCAGCTTAGGGAGAAGGCAGACTAACTATGGCTACACCTTC.